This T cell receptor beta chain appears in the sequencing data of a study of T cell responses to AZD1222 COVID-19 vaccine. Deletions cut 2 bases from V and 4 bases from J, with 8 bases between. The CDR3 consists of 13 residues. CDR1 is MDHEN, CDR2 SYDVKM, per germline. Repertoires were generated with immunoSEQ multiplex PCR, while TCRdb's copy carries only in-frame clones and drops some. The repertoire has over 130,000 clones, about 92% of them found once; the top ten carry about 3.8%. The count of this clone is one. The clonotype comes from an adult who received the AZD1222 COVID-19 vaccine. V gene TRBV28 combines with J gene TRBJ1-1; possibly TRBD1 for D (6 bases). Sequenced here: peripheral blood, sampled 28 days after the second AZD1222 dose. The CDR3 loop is CASSLGQTTEAFF. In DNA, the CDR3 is TGTGCCAGCAGTTTAGGACAGACCACTGAAGCTTTCTTT. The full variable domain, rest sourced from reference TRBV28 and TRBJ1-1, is DVKVTQSSRYLVKRTGEKVFLECVQDMDHENMFWYRQDPGLGLRLIYFSYDVKMKEKGDIPEGYSVSREKKERFSLILESASTNQTSMYLCASSLGQTTEAFFGQGTRLTVV.